The clone carrying this T cell receptor beta chain is termed medium-sized. Its antigen is not identified. These data are taken from a study of T cell therapy after organ transplantation. Study-wide background: CMV-specific T cells, median 1.92 x 10^8, were given as 2 to 6 intravenous infusions.

CDR1 is MNHEY, CDR2 SVGAGI, per germline. With 2 bases removed from V and 6 bases from J, the gap between germline ends came to 11 bases. The CDR3 consists of 13 residues. Study results and limitations: Post-therapy reconstitution appeared to include transferred and endogenous clonotypes. Nonresponder repertoires showed strong pretherapy expansions, barely changing post-therapy.

Time point noted: 20-29 weeks after completion of therapy. Profiled with immunoSEQ multiplex PCR; TCRdb holds only in-frame clones, not every one. The data contain fewer than 25,000 clones, roughly 84% of them singletons. The sequencing used CD8+ T cells from blood, collected after autologous CMV-specific T cell therapy. This TCR was sampled from a human patient who had received a solid organ transplant and had CMV disease. These T cells may partly come from the graft donor. The V call is TRBV6-5, the J call TRBJ2-7; D not resolved. This CDR3 reads CASSYDTRPEQYF. CDR3 DNA sequence: TGTGCCAGCAGTTACGATACACGTCCCGAGCAGTACTTC.